In its sample, the clone carrying this T cell receptor beta chain was seen a few times. Its specificity is not known. Trimming left V 0 bases short and J 0 bases short, with 8 bases between. From germline, CDR1 is SGHRS and CDR2 YFSETQ. The CDR3 runs 15 residues. This entry is derived from a study of post-analysis software for immune sequencing data. About the research overall: The disease courses spanned relapsing-remitting, secondary progressive and progressive-relapsing forms of multiple sclerosis. Study-wide results and limits: Multiple sclerosis patients showed significantly lower normalized Chao1 diversity than controls did. Among a few TRBV segments more frequent in patients than controls were TRBV5-6, TRBV5-1 and TRBV20-1. Analysis by F measure revealed that same-batch samples clustered strongly together.

Prepared TCR beta cDNA libraries contained unique molecular identifiers. TCRdb reanalysed the PCR reads using MiXCR and keeps one entry per CDR3 protein. The sample yields roughly 730,000 distinct CDR3 sequences, 25% to 30% seen once. Specimen: blood. The sequence came from a girl aged 5-17 years with multiple sclerosis. The chain employs TRBV5-1 and TRBJ2-3; unclear D gene. This CDR3 reads CASSLARFSTDTQYF. DNA for the CDR3: TGCGCCAGCAGCTTGGCCAGGTTTAGCACAGATACGCAGTATTTT.